These 17 T cell receptor beta chains came from one sample sequenced in a study of T cell repertoires in cytomegalovirus infection. TCRdb redid the calling of the reads with MiXCR, one entry per CDR3 protein. This table has nearly 700,000 distinct CDR3 sequences, around 32% appearing once. These receptors lack a known antigen. The input for sequencing was cultured PBMCs, taken from culture after CMV antigen stimulation. These receptors came from a human donor in good health (CMV status not recorded). Some clones in this sample may be carry-over from other donors' samples.

V usage is TRBV11-2 and J usage is TRBJ1-1, with TRBD1 matching 10 bases. Trimming cost V 6 bases and J 6 bases; bases outside gene matches: 13. CDR3 length: 16 amino acids. Germline loops: CDR1 SGHAT, CDR2 FQNNGV. The CDR3 loop reads CASRPGTGASSAEAFF. CDR3 coding DNA: TGTGCCAGCAGACCCGGGACAGGGGCCTCTAGCGCTGAAGCTTTCTTT.

CDR3 residues: CASSPGLSDREQYF. The CDR3 bases are TGTGCCAGCAGCCCCGGACTATCCGACAGGGAGCAGTACTTC. The gene calls are TRBV7-2 and TRBJ2-7; the D gene could be TRBD1 or TRBD2 (6 bases each). V was cut by 5 bases and J by 7 bases, with 18 bases left in between. This CDR3 region has 14 residues. Germline CDR1 reads SGHTA; CDR2 reads FQGNSA. Variable domain in full (rest from reference TRBV7-2 and TRBJ2-7): GAGVSQSPSNKVTEKGKDVELRCDPISGHTALYWYRQSLGQGLEFLIYFQGNSAPDKSGLPSDRFSAERTGGSVSTLTIQRTQQEDSAVYLCASSPGLSDREQYFGPGTRLTVT.

V usage is TRBV19 and J usage is TRBJ1-1; D might be TRBD1 (5 bases). The CDR3 sequence is 15 residues long. The germline V and J ends were trimmed by 2 bases and 6 bases, with 16 bases remaining between them. Germline V gives CDR1 LNHDA, CDR2 SQIVND (reference sequence). Here the CDR3 DNA reads TGTGCCAGTAGTATATACGGCAGGGTTGTTTCTGAAGCTTTCTTT. As protein: CASSIYGRVVSEAFF.

With respect to this clonotype: At one boundary the junction diverges from the germline segment, which might be a read error. The chain recombines TRBV4-1 with TRBJ1-2; D not certain. This CDR3 has 16 residues. Germline V gives CDR1 MGHRA, CDR2 YSYEKL. CDR3 region: CASSQDTQHHLYGYTF. The DNA for the CDR3 is TGTGCCAGCAGCCAAGATACTCAACACCACCTATATGGCTACACCTTC.

The chain employs TRBV11-2 and TRBJ2-7; the D is unclear. Germline lookup yields CDR1 SGHAT and CDR2 FQNNGV. The CDR3 loop spans 14 amino acids. The V end was cut by 0 bases, the J end by 2 bases, with 8 bases between. CDR3: CASSLDPGAYEQYF. CDR3 nucleotide sequence: TGTGCCAGCAGCTTAGATCCAGGCGCCTACGAGCAGTACTTC.

The chain carries TRBV20-1 and TRBJ2-1, with 8 bases identical to TRBD2. The CDR3 sequence is 16 residues long. The V gene end was trimmed by 4 bases and the J gene end by 12 bases; junction bases not matched to a gene: 20. Germline CDR1 DFQATT, CDR2 SNEGSKA (reference sequence). The CDR3 is CSAKGSAGTRVKGQFF. CDR3 DNA: TGCAGTGCTAAAGGGTCCGCCGGGACTAGAGTCAAGGGGCAGTTCTTC.

This clonotype was observed a few times. The chain combines TRBV6-6 with TRBJ2-7; D unresolved. This CDR3 comprises 14 residues. The germline CDR1 and CDR2 sequences are MNHNY and SVGAGI (reference sequence). Trimming pared 5 bases from V and 3 bases from J, leaving 14 bases between. CDR3: CASSTHESLYEQYF. The DNA of the CDR3 is TGTGCCAGCAGTACCCACGAATCCCTCTACGAGCAGTACTTC.

CDR3 protein: CASSWLPLGRNYNEQFF. The CDR3 coding sequence is TGTGCCAGCAGTTGGCTCCCCCTAGGGAGAAACTACAATGAGCAGTTCTTC. This chain links TRBV6-2 or TRBV6-3 with TRBJ2-1; possibly TRBD2 for D (5 bases). Between the trimmed V and J ends, which lost 4 bases and 3 bases, there was a span of 19 bases. This CDR3 contains 17 residues. Germline-derived CDR1 and CDR2 are MNHEY and SVGEGT.

The genes are TRBV6-1 and TRBJ1-1; 7 nucleotides match TRBD1. The J segment lost 1 base and the V segment lost 5 bases, leaving 7 bases of the junction unmatched. Germline lookup yields CDR1 MNHNS and CDR2 SASEGT. The CDR3 consists of 15 residues. CDR3 region: CASSKGAGANTEAFF. The CDR3 DNA sequence: TGTGCCAGCAGTAAGGGGGCGGGGGCGAACACTGAAGCTTTCTTT.

This clonotype was counted only a few times. This sequence joins TRBV7-2 and TRBJ1-5, with TRBD1 identical over 8 bases. The germline V gene encodes CDR1 SGHTA and CDR2 FQGNSA. This CDR3 is built from 14 residues. The junction had 5 bases not matched to a gene; V was cut back by 4 bases and J by 6 bases. CDR3: CASSSQGVGQPQHF. The CDR3 nucleotides read TGTGCCAGCAGCTCACAGGGGGTAGGTCAGCCCCAGCATTTT.

The J gene is TRBJ2-7, the V gene TRBV7-4, with D tentatively TRBD2 (7 bases). The CDR3 sequence is 15 residues long. Germline loops: CDR1 SGHVT, CDR2 SQSDAQ. V shed 1 base and J shed 3 bases, with 13 bases lying between them. The CDR3 region is CASSLGGASGYEQYF. Written as DNA, the CDR3 is TGTGCCAGCAGCTTAGGGGGGGCTAGCGGCTACGAGCAGTACTTC. The full variable domain, completed using reference TRBV7-4 and TRBJ2-7, is GAGVSQSPRYKVAKRGRDVALRCDSISGHVTLYWYRQTLGQGSEVLTYSQSDAQRDKSGRPSGRFSAERPERSVSTLKIQRTEQGDSAVYLCASSLGGASGYEQYFGPGTRLTVT.

The V and J genes are TRBV20-1 and TRBJ1-2; D not certain. In germline, CDR1 is DFQATT, CDR2 SNEGSKA (reference sequence). Trimming removed 5 bases at V and 4 bases at J, with 17 bases between. The CDR3 has 14 residues. The CDR3 loop is CSAPSGRFLYGYTF. The CDR3 region has the DNA TGCAGTGCTCCCTCCGGGCGCTTCCTCTATGGCTACACCTTC.

As to this clonotype: This may be a read error: a much more frequent sequence differs by one nucleotide. The CDR3, as DNA: TGTGCCAGCTGCTTAGAGGCCAGCTACAATGAGCAGTTCTTC. It specifies CASCLEASYNEQFF. V and J are TRBV7-2 and TRBJ2-1, with unresolved D. This CDR3 has 14 residues. From germline, CDR1 is SGHTA and CDR2 FQGNSA.

The V call is TRBV11-2, the J call TRBJ2-5; 8 nucleotides match TRBD2. The CDR3 is 15 residues long. Germline loops: CDR1 SGHAT, CDR2 FQNNGV. The ends lost 2 bases at V and 5 bases at J; junction bases unmatched: 7. The CDR3 DNA reads TGTGCCAGCAGCTTAATGGGACTAGAGGGTGAGACCCAGTACTTC. Protein sequence: CASSLMGLEGETQYF.

V is TRBV7-6 and J is TRBJ2-2; D gene ambiguous. The germline V and J ends were trimmed by 8 bases and 4 bases, with 11 bases remaining between them. Germline V gene data show CDR1 as SGHVS and CDR2 as FNYEAQ. The CDR3 length is 13 residues. CDR3 sequence reads: CASGKTVTGELFF. The CDR3 bases are TGTGCCAGCGGTAAGACCGTCACCGGGGAGCTGTTTTTT.

In this sample, this clonotype turned up many times. Here the CDR3 DNA reads TGTGCCAGCAGCCGAGCGGGGGGCACAGATACGCAGTATTTT. Amino acid sequence: CASSRAGGTDTQYF. V and J are TRBV7-2 and TRBJ2-3, with TRBD2 matching 8 bases. The germline V gene has CDR1 SGHTA and CDR2 FQGNSA. This CDR3 is built from 14 residues. The J segment lost 1 base and the V segment lost 5 bases, leaving 2 bases of the junction unmatched.

The rearrangement links TRBV10-3 to TRBJ2-3; D may be TRBD1 or TRBD2 (5 bases each). Per germline, CDR1 ENHRY and CDR2 SYGVKD. There are 15 residues in the CDR3. Trimming removed 10 bases at V and 5 bases at J, with 22 bases between. CDR3 region: CATSSSGTGEDTQYF. The CDR3 nucleotides read TGTGCCACCAGCAGCTCCGGGACCGGGGAAGATACGCAGTATTTT.